This entry is about one T cell receptor beta chain. This record belongs to a study of blood T cell repertoires in COVID-19. Study context: T cells, B-cell-depleted T cells, or PBMCs provided the cDNA or gDNA that served as material.

The CDR3 runs to 16 residues. Germline loops: CDR1 GTSNPN, CDR2 SVGIG (reference sequence). V lost 0 bases, J lost 3 bases, and 3 bases stayed unmatched. Original methodology: Estimation of nucleated cell counts relied on the amplification of reference gene primers. Data came from immunoSEQ multiplex PCR; TCRdb stores just in-frame clones and leaves some out. The V and J calls and clone size come from that table; D and trimming were worked out from the DNA. The table includes approximately 410,000 clones, 70% to 90% detected once. The rearrangement uses TRBV30 and TRBJ2-3; 13 bases line up with TRBD2. Sequencing was done on a sample of peripheral blood. This TCR came from a woman aged 30 to 39 with active or convalescent COVID-19. The CDR3 DNA reads as TGTGCCTGGAGTGTGGGGACTAGCGGGGAAACAGATACGCAGTATTTT. Translated: CAWSVGTSGETDTQYF. The full variable domain, completed using reference TRBV30 and TRBJ2-3, is SQTIHQWPATLVQPVGSPLSLECTVEGTSNPNLYWYRQAAGRGLQLLFYSVGIGQISSEVPQNLSASRPQDRQFILSSKKLLLSDSGFYLCAWSVGTSGETDTQYFGPGTRLTVL.